The clone carrying this T cell receptor (beta chain) was counted ten times or more. What it binds is not known. The sample comes from a study of response to subunit inactivated influenza vaccine. MiXCR, applied by TCRdb to the RT-PCR reads, yields one record per CDR3 protein. The sample records a few hundred thousand distinct CDR3 sequences, less than 15% being singletons. Germline lookup yields CDR1 KGHDR and CDR2 SFDVKD. V lost 5 bases and J lost 7, with 8 bases in between. The CDR3 runs to 12 residues. Study-wide points: Authors suggested seasonal influenza vaccinations each recruit few new T cells.

The chain carries TRBV24-1 and TRBJ2-1; D is unclear. This receptor was identified in a man aged 45-65 years who received an inactivated influenza vaccine. The starting material was PBMCs from blood, obtained approximately 12 days after vaccination. CDR3 amino acids: CATSASWNEQFF. The CDR3 nucleotides are TGTGCCACCAGTGCCAGTTGGAATGAGCAGTTCTTC.